Following are 10 T cell receptor beta chains from one sample sequenced in a study of T cells in Graves' hyperthyroidism and ophthalmopathy. Amplification of TCR beta CDR3 regions used RNA as the template. HTBI primers were used for first-round RT-PCR of the TCR CDR3. TCRdb reprocessed the multiplex PCR reads via MiXCR and lists one record per CDR3 protein. The table has 45,000 or so distinct CDR3 sequences, about 52% seen once. Sequenced material: peripheral blood or thyroid tissue (not recorded which). The receptors here all came from a woman in her fifties or sixties with Graves' hyperthyroidism.

V gene TRBV11-2 combines with J gene TRBJ2-5, with D perhaps TRBD2 (6 bases). Germline V lookup: CDR1 SGHAT, CDR2 FQNNGV. The CDR3 sequence is 16 residues long. Trimming stripped 1 base from V and 4 bases from J, with 16 bases between. CDR3 bases: TGTGCCAGCAGCTTAGCATGGCGGGACGGGGCAGAGACCCAGTACTTC. This codes for CASSLAWRDGAETQYF.

On this clonotype itself: This CDR3 is missing its conserved last phenylalanine or tryptophan, likely due to a read error. V and J are TRBV7-2 and TRBJ2-7; D is perhaps TRBD2 (8 bases). CDR3 length equals 15 residues. V was shortened by 6 bases and J by 6 bases, with 21 bases between the two germline ends. The germline V gene encodes CDR1 SGHTA and CDR2 FQGNSA. The CDR3 sequence: CASRIGGSGRGEQYL. The CDR3 DNA reads TGTGCCAGCAGGATAGGGGGCAGCGGGAGAGGCGAGCAGTACCTC.

This clonotype has a handful of counts. The germline gene is not matched at one end of the junction; a read error may be the cause. The chain uses TRBV28 and TRBJ2-2, with D unclear. The CDR3 extends over 13 amino acids. Germline CDR1 reads MDHEN; CDR2 reads SYDVKM. The CDR3 nucleotides read TGTGCCAGCTGTTTAACAGAATACGGGGAGCTGTTTTTT. Translation: CASCLTEYGELFF.

This sequence joins TRBV7-6 and TRBJ2-2; TRBD1 matches at 7 bases. This CDR3 region has 17 residues. CDR1 SGHVS and CDR2 FNYEAQ come from the germline V gene. The V segment lost 5 bases and the J segment 2 bases; nucleotides outside the gene matches: 11. The CDR3 spells CASSHGQAAGNTGELFF. The CDR3 DNA is TGTGCCAGCAGCCACGGACAGGCCGCTGGAAACACCGGGGAGCTGTTTTTT.

This clonotype was seen repeatedly, ten times or more. The chain recombines TRBV6-1 with TRBJ1-2; D remains unclear. This CDR3 contains 14 residues. The germline V and J ends were trimmed by 2 bases and 3 bases, with 10 bases remaining between them. The germline gives CDR1 MNHNS, CDR2 SASEGT. CDR3 loop: CASSERRAYYGYTF. In DNA form, the CDR3 reads TGTGCCAGCAGTGAACGGCGCGCATACTATGGCTACACCTTC.

In the case of this clonotype: Germline and junction disagree at one end, which may indicate a read error. The J gene is TRBJ2-5, the V gene TRBV20-1, with D maybe TRBD2 (5 bases). The CDR3 has 15 residues. The V gene's germline CDR1 is DFQATT and CDR2 SNEGSKA (reference sequence). CDR3 loop: CSARDRLGLQGTQYF. CDR3 DNA sequence: TGCAGTGCTAGAGATCGCCTTGGACTTCAAGGGACCCAGTACTTC.

In its sample, this clonotype was seen many times. This chain connects TRBV7-2 to TRBJ2-5, with a possible D match to TRBD2 (5 bases). CDR3 length equals 14 residues. The V gene's germline CDR1 is SGHTA and CDR2 FQGNSA. With 0 bases removed from V and 7 bases from J, the gap between germline ends came to 12 bases. The CDR3 bases are TGTGCCAGCAGCTTAGCGAGGACTTCAGGGACCCAGTACTTC. This translates into CASSLARTSGTQYF.

The chain couples TRBV7-8 to TRBJ1-2; D may be TRBD1 (6 bases). Germline assignment: CDR1 SGHVS and CDR2 FQNEAQ. The ends were cut back, 4 bases at V and 1 base at J, with 19 bases in the middle. This CDR3 is built from 17 residues. The DNA for the CDR3 is TGTGCCAGCAGCTCCTGGATCTTGGACAGTCTTAACTATGGCTACACCTTC. Translation: CASSSWILDSLNYGYTF.

The chain's CDR3 is CSARDWDRVRSYEQYF. The CDR3, as DNA: TGCAGTGCTAGAGACTGGGACAGGGTACGATCCTACGAGCAGTACTTC. J is TRBJ2-7 and V is TRBV20-1; 9 bases align to TRBD1. The germline gives CDR1 DFQATT, CDR2 SNEGSKA (reference sequence). This CDR3 comprises 16 residues. The V gene end was trimmed by 0 bases and the J gene end by 1 base; junction bases not matched to a gene: 7.

This chain uses TRBV2 with TRBJ2-5; 13 bases are a match to TRBD2. This CDR3 is 16 amino acids long. The junction had 13 bases not matched to a gene; V was cut back by 10 bases and J by 5 bases. CDR1 and CDR2 from the germline V gene are SNHLY and FYNNEI. The CDR3 DNA is TGTGCCAACAGACTAGCGGGAGGAGCGAGGTGGGAGACCCAGTACTTC. Its translation: CANRLAGGARWETQYF.